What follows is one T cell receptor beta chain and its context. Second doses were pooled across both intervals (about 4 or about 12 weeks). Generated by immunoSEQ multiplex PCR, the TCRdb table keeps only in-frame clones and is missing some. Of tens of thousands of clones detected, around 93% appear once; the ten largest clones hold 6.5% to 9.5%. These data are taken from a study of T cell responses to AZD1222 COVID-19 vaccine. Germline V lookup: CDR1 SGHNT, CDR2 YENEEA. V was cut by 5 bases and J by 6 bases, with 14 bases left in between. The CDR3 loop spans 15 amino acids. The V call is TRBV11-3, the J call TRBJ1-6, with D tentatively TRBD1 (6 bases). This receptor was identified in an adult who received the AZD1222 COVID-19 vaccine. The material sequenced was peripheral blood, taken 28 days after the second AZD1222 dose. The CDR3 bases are TGTGCCAGCAGCAGGGACACCACCACTAATTCACCCCTCCACTTT. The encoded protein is CASSRDTTTNSPLHF.